This TCR beta chain was identified during a study of blood T cell repertoires in COVID-19. Germline assignment: CDR1 PRHDT and CDR2 FYEKMQ (reference sequence). This CDR3 comprises 16 residues. V lost 5 bases and J lost 3; bases outside the gene matches: 7. Original methodology: Estimation of nucleated cell counts relied on the amplification of reference gene primers. Libraries were prepared by immunoSEQ multiplex PCR; TCRdb keeps only in-frame clonotypes and omits some of them. D and trimming come from the DNA, and the V and J calls and clone size come from that table. The sample holds 110,000 to 150,000 clones, roughly 80% seen once.

The chain combines TRBV13 with TRBJ2-7; 13 nucleotides agree with TRBD2. Sequences were obtained from PBMCs or T cells enriched from blood (not recorded which). The TCR originated in a man in his forties or fifties who had recovered from COVID-19. In DNA form, the CDR3 reads TGTGCCAGCAGCGCCCTACTAGCGGGGGGGAACTACGAGCAGTACTTC. Its translation is CASSALLAGGNYEQYF.